This T cell receptor (beta chain) stems from a study of blood T cell repertoires in COVID-19. Study-wide background: Samples representing acute and convalescent COVID-19 were sourced from the United States, Italy and Spain. T cells, B-cell-depleted T cells, or PBMCs provided the cDNA or gDNA that served as material.

V lost 9 bases and J 0 bases, leaving 7 bases between the germline ends. Germline values: CDR1 KGHDR, CDR2 SFDVKD. The CDR3 covers 12 residues. In the study's own analysis: Amplifying reference gene primers gave estimates of nucleated cell counts. Method: immunoSEQ multiplex PCR; TCRdb's copy keeps in-frame clones and lacks some. The V and J calls and clone size were taken over from that table, and D and trimming were inferred from the DNA. This sample carries under 200,000 clones, 80% of them seen once, and the ten largest clones take 5.5% to 8.5%. This chain links TRBV24-1 with TRBJ2-5; maybe TRBD2 (6 bases). Sequencing was done on a sample of peripheral blood. The sequence derives from a man aged 55-75 years with acute or convalescent COVID-19. The DNA for the CDR3 is TGTGCCACCTCGGGAGACCAAGAGACCCAGTACTTC. As protein: CATSGDQETQYF.